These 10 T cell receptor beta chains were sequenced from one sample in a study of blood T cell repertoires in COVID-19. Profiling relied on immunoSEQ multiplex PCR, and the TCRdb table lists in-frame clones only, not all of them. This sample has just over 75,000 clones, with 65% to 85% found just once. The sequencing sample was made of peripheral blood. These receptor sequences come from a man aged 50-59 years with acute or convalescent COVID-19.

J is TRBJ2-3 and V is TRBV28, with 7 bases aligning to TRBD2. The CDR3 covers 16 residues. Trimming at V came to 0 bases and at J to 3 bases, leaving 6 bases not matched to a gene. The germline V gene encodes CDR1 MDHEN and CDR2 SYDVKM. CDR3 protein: CASSLWRGSRTDTQYF. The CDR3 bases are TGTGCCAGCAGTTTATGGCGGGGGTCCAGAACAGATACGCAGTATTTT. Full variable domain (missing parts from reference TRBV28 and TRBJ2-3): DVKVTQSSRYLVKRTGEKVFLECVQDMDHENMFWYRQDPGLGLRLIYFSYDVKMKEKGDIPEGYSVSREKKERFSLILESASTNQTSMYLCASSLWRGSRTDTQYFGPGTRLTVL.

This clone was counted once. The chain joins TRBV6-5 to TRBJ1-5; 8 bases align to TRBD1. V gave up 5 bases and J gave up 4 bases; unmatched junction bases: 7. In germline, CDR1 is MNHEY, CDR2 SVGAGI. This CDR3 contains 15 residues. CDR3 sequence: CASSRQGSGNQPQHF. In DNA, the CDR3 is TGTGCCAGCAGTCGACAGGGGTCGGGGAATCAGCCCCAGCATTTT.

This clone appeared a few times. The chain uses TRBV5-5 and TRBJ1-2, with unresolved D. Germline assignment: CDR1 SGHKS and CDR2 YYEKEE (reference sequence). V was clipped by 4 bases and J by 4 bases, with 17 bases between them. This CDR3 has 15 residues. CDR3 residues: CASSGGQAGLYGYTF. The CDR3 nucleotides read TGTGCCAGCAGCGGCGGGCAGGCCGGCCTCTATGGCTACACCTTC.

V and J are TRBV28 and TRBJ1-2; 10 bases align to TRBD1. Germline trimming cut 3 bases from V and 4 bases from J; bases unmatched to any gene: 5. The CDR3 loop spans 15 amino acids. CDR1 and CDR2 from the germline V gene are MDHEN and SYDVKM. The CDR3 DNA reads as TGTGCCAGCAGTTTCGGGACAGGGGTAGGCTATGGCTACACCTTC. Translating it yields CASSFGTGVGYGYTF.

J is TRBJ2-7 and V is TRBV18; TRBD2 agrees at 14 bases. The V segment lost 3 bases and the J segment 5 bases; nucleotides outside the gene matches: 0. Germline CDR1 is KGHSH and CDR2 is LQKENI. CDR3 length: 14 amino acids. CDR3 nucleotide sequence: TGTGCCAGCTCACCGACTAGCGGGAGGGACGAGCAGTACTTC. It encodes CASSPTSGRDEQYF.

For the CDR3, the DNA is TGTGCCAGCAGCGGGTCAGCCGGGGACAGCCTACAGGAGCAGTTCTTC. Amino acids: CASSGSAGDSLQEQFF. This chain joins TRBV9 and TRBJ2-1, with TRBD1 identical over 7 bases. Germline V gene lookup returns CDR1 SGDLS and CDR2 YYNGEE. Unmatched junction bases numbered 16, after V lost 3 bases and J lost 10 bases. The CDR3 has 16 residues. The entire variable domain, with the rest obtained from reference TRBV9 and TRBJ2-1, is as follows: DSGVTQTPKHLITATGQRVTLRCSPRSGDLSVYWYQQSLDQGLQFLIQYYNGEERAKGNILERFSAQQFPDLHSELNLSSLELGDSALYFCASSGSAGDSLQEQFFGPGTRLTVL.

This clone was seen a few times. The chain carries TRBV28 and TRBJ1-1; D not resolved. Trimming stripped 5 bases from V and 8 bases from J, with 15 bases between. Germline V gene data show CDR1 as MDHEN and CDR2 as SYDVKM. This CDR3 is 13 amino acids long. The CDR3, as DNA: TGTGCCAGCAGTCGAGGGTACGGGAGGGAAGCTTTCTTT. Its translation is CASSRGYGREAFF.

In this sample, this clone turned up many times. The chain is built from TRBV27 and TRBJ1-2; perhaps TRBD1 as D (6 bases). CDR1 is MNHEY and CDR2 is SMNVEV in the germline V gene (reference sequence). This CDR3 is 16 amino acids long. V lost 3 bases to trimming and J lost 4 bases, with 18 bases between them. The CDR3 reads CASSFLARGLVYGYTF. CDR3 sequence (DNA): TGTGCCAGCAGTTTCCTGGCCAGGGGCTTGGTCTATGGCTACACCTTC.

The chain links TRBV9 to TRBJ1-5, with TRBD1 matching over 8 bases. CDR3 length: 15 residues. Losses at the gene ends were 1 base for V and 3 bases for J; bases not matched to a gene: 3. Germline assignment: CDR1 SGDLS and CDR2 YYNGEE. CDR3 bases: TGTGCCAGCAGCGTACGGGACAGGTTCAATCAGCCCCAGCATTTT. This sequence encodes CASSVRDRFNQPQHF.

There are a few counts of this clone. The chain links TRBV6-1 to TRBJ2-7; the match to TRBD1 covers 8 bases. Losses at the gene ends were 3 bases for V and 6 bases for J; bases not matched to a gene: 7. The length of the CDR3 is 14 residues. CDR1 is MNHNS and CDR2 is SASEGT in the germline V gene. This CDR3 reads CASSEDRVSTEQYF. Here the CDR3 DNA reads TGTGCCAGCAGTGAGGACAGGGTCTCTACCGAGCAGTACTTC.